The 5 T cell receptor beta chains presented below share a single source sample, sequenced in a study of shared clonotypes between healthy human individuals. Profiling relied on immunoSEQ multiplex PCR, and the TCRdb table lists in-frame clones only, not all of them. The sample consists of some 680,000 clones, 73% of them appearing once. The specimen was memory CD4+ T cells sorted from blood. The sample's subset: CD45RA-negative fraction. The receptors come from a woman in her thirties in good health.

The CDR3 here is CASSVDAIPGANVLTF. CDR3 DNA sequence: TGTGCCAGCAGCGTAGATGCAATTCCTGGGGCCAACGTCCTGACTTTC. The genes are TRBV9 and TRBJ2-6; D remains ambiguous. The CDR3 extends over 16 amino acids. Germline-derived CDR1 and CDR2 are SGDLS and YYNGEE. V dropped 0 bases and J dropped 2 bases, with 9 bases sitting between them. Drawing the rest from reference TRBV9 and TRBJ2-6, the complete variable domain is DSGVTQTPKHLITATGQRVTLRCSPRSGDLSVYWYQQSLDQGLQFLIQYYNGEERAKGNILERFSAQQFPDLHSELNLSSLELGDSALYFCASSVDAIPGANVLTFGAGSRLTVL.

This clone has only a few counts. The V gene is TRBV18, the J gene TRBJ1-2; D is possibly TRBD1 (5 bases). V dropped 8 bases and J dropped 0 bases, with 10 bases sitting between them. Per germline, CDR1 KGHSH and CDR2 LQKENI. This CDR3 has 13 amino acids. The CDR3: CASGRGANYGYTF. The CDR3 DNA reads TGTGCCAGCGGGAGGGGTGCTAACTATGGCTACACCTTC.

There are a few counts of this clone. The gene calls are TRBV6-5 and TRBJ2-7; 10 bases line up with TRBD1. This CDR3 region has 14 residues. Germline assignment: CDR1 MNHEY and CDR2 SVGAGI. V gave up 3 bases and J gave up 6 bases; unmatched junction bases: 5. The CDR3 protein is CASSYSGQGTEQYF. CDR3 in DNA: TGTGCCAGCAGTTATTCGGGACAGGGGACCGAGCAGTACTTC.

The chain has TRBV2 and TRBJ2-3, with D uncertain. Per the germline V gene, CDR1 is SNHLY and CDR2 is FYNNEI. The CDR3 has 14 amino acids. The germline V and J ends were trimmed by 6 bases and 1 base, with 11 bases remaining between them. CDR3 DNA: TGTGCCAGCAGCATCGAAGTTGGCACAGATACGCAGTATTTT. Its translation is CASSIEVGTDTQYF.

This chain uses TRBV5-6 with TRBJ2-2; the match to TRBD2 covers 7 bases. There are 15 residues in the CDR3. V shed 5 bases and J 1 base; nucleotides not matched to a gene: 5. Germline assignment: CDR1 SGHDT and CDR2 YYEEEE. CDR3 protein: CASRREGENTGELFF. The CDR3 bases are TGTGCCAGCAGAAGGGAGGGCGAGAACACCGGGGAGCTGTTTTTT.